The 5 T cell receptor beta chains in this list originate from one sample, sequenced in a study of read filtering for tumor transcriptome and immune sequencing (dated by TCRdb to about 2020). The sequencing machine was an Illumina HiSeq 4000. The Immunoverse kit was used to build TCR libraries from roughly 370 ng RNA, with molecular barcoded adaptors covering alpha/delta and beta/gamma chains. TCRdb redid the processing of the public reads, applying fastp at Q25 and MiXCR, and retained in-frame beta chains. Rows with a matching CDR3 protein are joined into one entry that keeps the most common DNA and genes. This sample gives approximately 93,000 distinct CDR3 sequences in total; approximately 21% of them show up just once. The ten biggest clones cover approximately 10% of the sample. What was sequenced was a population of CD138-negative cells sorted from bone marrow. This specimen's cell subset or site label, per the study, means: bone marrow mononuclear cells depleted of CD138+ plasma/myeloma cells by negative magnetic selection. These receptors all stem from a donor aged 40 or older with multiple myeloma.

Regarding this clonotype: Given a much more abundant clone one base away, this may be a read error. DNA of the CDR3: TGCGCCAGCAGCTTAGCGACGGCTTACAATGGGCAGTTCTTC. Translated, it gives CASSLATAYNGQFF. The genes are TRBV5-1 and TRBJ2-1; D gene unclear. CDR3 length equals 14 residues. The germline gives CDR1 SGHRS, CDR2 YFSETQ.

This clonotype was recorded at least ten times. This sequence joins TRBV2 and TRBJ2-1, with 16 bases that match TRBD2. V gave up 0 bases and J gave up 5 bases; unmatched junction bases: 4. CDR3 length: 18 residues. Germline CDR1 reads SNHLY; CDR2 reads FYNNEI. The CDR3 region is CASSEAGLAGGPDNEQFF. The DNA for the CDR3 is TGTGCCAGCAGTGAAGCGGGACTAGCGGGGGGGCCCGACAATGAGCAGTTCTTC.

Comments on this clonotype: This may come from a read error, since a much larger clone is one base off. J is TRBJ1-4 and V is TRBV28, with D unclear. CDR1 and CDR2 from the germline V gene are MDHEN and SYDVKM. The CDR3 contains 14 residues. CDR3 DNA: TGTGCCAGCAGACCACCAACAAGCAGGAAAAAACCGTTTTTT. The encoded protein is CASRPPTSRKKPFF.

This clonotype has at least ten counts. The V gene is TRBV19, the J gene TRBJ1-5, with D possibly matching TRBD1 (5 bases). The CDR3 totals 13 residues. Germline V gene sequence: CDR1 LNHDA, CDR2 SQIVND (reference sequence). The V end lost 7 bases, the J end lost 6 bases, and 13 bases lay between the germline ends. This chain's CDR3 is CASTARDTQPQHF. The CDR3 DNA is TGTGCCAGTACCGCCAGGGATACTCAGCCCCAGCATTTT. Full variable domain (outside the CDR3, taken from reference TRBV19 and TRBJ1-5): DGGITQSPKYLFRKEGQNVTLSCEQNLNHDAMYWYRQDPGQGLRLIYYSQIVNDFQKGDIAEGYSVSREKKESFPLTVTSAQKNPTAFYLCASTARDTQPQHFGDGTRLSIL.

J is TRBJ2-3 and V is TRBV9, with 8 bases fitting TRBD2. Germline V CDR1 and CDR2: SGDLS, YYNGEE. The CDR3 is 15 amino acids. J gave up 0 bases and V 2 bases, and 2 bases lay outside the gene matches. The CDR3 nucleotides read TGTGCCAGCAGCGTTAGCGGGGTAAGCACAGATACGCAGTATTTT. This codes for CASSVSGVSTDTQYF. Supplemented by reference TRBV9 and TRBJ2-3, the full variable domain reads DSGVTQTPKHLITATGQRVTLRCSPRSGDLSVYWYQQSLDQGLQFLIQYYNGEERAKGNILERFSAQQFPDLHSELNLSSLELGDSALYFCASSVSGVSTDTQYFGPGTRLTVL.